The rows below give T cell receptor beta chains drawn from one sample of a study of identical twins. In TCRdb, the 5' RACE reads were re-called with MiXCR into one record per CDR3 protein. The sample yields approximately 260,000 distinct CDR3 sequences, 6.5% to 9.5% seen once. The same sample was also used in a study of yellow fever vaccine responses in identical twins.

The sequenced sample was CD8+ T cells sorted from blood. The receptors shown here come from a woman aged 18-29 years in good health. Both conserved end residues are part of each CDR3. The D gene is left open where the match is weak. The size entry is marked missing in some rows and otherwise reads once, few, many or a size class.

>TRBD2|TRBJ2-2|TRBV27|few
CASSRGLAVTGELFF
TGTGCCAGCAGCCGTGGGCTAGCGGTCACCGGGGAGCTGTTTTTT
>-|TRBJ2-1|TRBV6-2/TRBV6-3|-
CASSWVESIYNEQFF
TGTGCCAGCAGTTGGGTGGAATCTATTTACAATGAGCAGTTCTTC
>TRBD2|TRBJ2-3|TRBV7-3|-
CASSLGLLATDTQYF
TGTGCCAGCAGCTTAGGCCTACTAGCGACAGATACGCAGTATTTT
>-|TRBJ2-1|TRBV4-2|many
CASSQLGDEQFF
TGTGCCAGCAGCCAGCTTGGGGATGAGCAGTTCTTC
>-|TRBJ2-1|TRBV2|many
CASSGTNYNEQFF
TGTGCCAGCAGTGGAACAAACTACAATGAGCAGTTCTTC
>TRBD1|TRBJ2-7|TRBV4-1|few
CASSQDGTGAWYEQYF
TGCGCCAGCAGCCAAGACGGGACAGGGGCATGGTACGAGCAGTACTTC
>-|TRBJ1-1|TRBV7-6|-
CASSLGPLDEAFF
TGTGCCAGCAGCTTAGGGCCGCTCGATGAAGCTTTCTTT
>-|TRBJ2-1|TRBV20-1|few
CSARQGGGGNNEQFF
TGCAGTGCTAGGCAAGGTGGGGGAGGCAACAATGAGCAGTTCTTC
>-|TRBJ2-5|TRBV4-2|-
CASSQDWGGASETQYF
TGTGCCAGCAGCCAAGATTGGGGGGGGGCCTCCGAGACCCAGTACTTC
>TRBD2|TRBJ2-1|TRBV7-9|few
CASRLSGGDNEQFF
TGTGCCAGCAGACTCAGCGGGGGGGACAATGAGCAGTTCTTC
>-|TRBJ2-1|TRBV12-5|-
CANGLVLEEQFF
TGTGCTAATGGTTTGGTGTTGGAGGAGCAGTTCTTC
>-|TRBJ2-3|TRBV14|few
CASSQWRSTDTQYF
TGTGCCAGCAGCCAGTGGAGGAGCACAGATACGCAGTATTTT
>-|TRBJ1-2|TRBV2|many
CASTSGTYYGYTF
TGTGCCAGCACAAGTGGCACCTACTATGGCTACACCTTC
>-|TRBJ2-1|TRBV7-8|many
CASSFATSSYNEQFF
TGTGCCAGCAGCTTTGCAACGAGCTCCTACAATGAGCAGTTCTTC
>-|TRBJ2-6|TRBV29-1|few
CSVELPTNSGANVLTF
TGCAGCGTTGAACTGCCAACGAACTCTGGGGCCAACGTCCTGACTTTC
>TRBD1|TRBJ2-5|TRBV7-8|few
CASSLDVGDRGQETQYF
TGTGCCAGCAGCTTAGATGTTGGAGACAGGGGGCAAGAGACCCAGTACTTC
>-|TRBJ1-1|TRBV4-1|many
CASSQVGLLNTEAFF
TGCGCCAGCAGCCAAGTTGGACTACTGAACACTGAAGCTTTCTTT
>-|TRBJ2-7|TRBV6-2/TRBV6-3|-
CASSYSRQKQYF
TGTGCCAGCAGTTACTCGAGGCAGAAACAGTACTTC
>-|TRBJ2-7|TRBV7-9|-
CASSFQEGGGDYEQYF
TGTGCCAGCAGCTTCCAGGAGGGGGGGGGTGACTACGAGCAGTACTTC
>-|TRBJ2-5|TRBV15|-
CATSRVPPPQETQYF
TGTGCCACCAGCAGAGTACCTCCCCCACAAGAGACCCAGTACTTC